This TCR beta chain was recorded in a study of T cells after yellow fever vaccination. The study's findings and limits: Although most clonotypes did not, a small share appeared in both CD4 and CD8 compartments.

One entry per CDR3 protein results from TCRdb running MiXCR on the 5' RACE reads. The repertoire includes 300,000 to 400,000 distinct CDR3 sequences, about 10% of them detected once, and 3% to 3.5% sits in the top ten. With V trimmed by 5 bases and J by 9 bases, 10 bases remained unmatched. This CDR3 has 13 amino acids. Concerning this clonotype itself: No antigen is known for it.

The sample in question was CD4+ T cells sorted from PBMCs, obtained 45 days after the yellow fever booster vaccination. This receptor was identified in a man between 18 and 29 years old who received the YFV17D yellow fever vaccine. The rearrangement links TRBV12-3 or TRBV12-4 to TRBJ2-7; 7 bases are shared with TRBD1. For the CDR3, the DNA is TGTGCCAGCAGTCCCCAGGACAGGCTGGGGCAGTACTTC. It codes for CASSPQDRLGQYF.